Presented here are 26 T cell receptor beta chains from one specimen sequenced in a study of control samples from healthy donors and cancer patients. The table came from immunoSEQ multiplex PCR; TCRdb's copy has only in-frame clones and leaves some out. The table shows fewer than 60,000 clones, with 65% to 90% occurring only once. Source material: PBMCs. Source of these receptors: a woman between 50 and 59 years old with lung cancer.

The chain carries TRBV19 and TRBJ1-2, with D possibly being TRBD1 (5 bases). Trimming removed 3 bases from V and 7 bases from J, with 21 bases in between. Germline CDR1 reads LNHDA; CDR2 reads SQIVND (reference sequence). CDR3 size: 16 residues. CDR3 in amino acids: CASSMVLQAVSFGYTF. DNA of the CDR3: TGTGCCAGTAGTATGGTCCTACAGGCTGTGTCTTTTGGCTACACCTTC.

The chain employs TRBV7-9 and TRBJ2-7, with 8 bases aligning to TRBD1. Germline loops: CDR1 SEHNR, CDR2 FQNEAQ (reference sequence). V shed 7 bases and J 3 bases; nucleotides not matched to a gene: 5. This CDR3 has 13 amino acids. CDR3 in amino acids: CASTLTGGYEQYF. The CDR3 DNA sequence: TGTGCCAGCACCCTTACAGGGGGCTACGAGCAGTACTTC.

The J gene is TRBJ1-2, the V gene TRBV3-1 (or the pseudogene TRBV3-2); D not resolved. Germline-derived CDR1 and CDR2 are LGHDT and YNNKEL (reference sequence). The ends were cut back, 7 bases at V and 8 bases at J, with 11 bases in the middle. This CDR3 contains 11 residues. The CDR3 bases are TGTGCCAGCACTTCCAATGGCGGCTACACCTTC. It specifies CASTSNGGYTF.

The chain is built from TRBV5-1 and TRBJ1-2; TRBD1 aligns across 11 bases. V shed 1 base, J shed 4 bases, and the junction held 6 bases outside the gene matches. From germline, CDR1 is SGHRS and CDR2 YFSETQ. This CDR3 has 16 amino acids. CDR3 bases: TGCGCCAGCAGCTTGAGTAGGACAGGGGGCGGCTATGGCTACACCTTC. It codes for CASSLSRTGGGYGYTF.

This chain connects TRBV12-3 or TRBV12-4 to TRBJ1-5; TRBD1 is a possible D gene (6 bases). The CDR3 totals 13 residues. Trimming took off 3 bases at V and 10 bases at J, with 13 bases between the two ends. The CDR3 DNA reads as TGTGCCAGCAGTTTCGGAGGGGGGGACCCCCAGCATTTT. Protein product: CASSFGGGDPQHF.

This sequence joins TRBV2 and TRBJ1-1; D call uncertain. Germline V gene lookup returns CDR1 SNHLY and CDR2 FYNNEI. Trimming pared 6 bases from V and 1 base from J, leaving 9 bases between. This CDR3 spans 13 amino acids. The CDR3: CASSGSPNTEAFF. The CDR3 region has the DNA TGTGCCAGCAGCGGGTCTCCGAACACTGAAGCTTTCTTT.

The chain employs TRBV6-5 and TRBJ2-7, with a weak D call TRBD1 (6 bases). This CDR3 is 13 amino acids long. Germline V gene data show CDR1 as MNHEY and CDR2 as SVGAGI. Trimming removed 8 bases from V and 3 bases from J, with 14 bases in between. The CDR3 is CASSRGQIYEQYF. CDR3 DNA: TGTGCCAGCTCAAGAGGACAGATCTACGAGCAGTACTTC.

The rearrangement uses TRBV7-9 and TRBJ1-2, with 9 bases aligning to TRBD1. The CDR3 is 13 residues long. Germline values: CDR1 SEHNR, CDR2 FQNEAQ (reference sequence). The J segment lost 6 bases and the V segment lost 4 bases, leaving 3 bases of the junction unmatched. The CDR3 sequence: CASSSQGAHGYTF. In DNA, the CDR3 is TGTGCCAGCAGCTCACAGGGGGCCCATGGCTACACCTTC.

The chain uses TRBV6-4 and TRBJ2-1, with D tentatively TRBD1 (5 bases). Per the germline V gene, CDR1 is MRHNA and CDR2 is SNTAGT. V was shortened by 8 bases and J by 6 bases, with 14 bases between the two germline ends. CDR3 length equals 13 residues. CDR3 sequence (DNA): TGTGCCAGCGGGGCAGCCCCTGGCAATGAGCAGTTCTTC. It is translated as CASGAAPGNEQFF.

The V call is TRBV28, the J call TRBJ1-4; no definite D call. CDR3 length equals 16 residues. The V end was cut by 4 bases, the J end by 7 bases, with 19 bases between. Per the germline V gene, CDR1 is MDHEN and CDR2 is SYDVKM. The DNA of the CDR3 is TGTGCCAGCAGTTATATCAGGTCTGAGGCGAGTGAAAAACTGTTTTTT. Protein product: CASSYIRSEASEKLFF.

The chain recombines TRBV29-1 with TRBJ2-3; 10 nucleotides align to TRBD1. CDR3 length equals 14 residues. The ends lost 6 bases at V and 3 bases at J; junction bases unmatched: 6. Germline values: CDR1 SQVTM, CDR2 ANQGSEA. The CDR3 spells CSVRDRGMTDTQYF. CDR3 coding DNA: TGCAGCGTACGGGACAGGGGTATGACAGATACGCAGTATTTT.

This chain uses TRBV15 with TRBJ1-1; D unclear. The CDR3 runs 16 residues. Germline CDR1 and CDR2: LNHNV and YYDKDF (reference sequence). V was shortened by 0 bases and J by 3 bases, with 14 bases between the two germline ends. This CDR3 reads CATSRDARTSDTEAFF. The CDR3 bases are TGTGCCACCAGCAGAGACGCTAGGACCTCGGACACTGAAGCTTTCTTT.

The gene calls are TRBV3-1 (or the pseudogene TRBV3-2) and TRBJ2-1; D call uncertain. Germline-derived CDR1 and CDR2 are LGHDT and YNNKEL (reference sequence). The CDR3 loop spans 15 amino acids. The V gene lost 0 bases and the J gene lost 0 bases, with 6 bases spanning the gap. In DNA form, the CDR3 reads TGTGCCAGCAGCCAAGACTTTAGCTCCTACAATGAGCAGTTCTTC. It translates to CASSQDFSSYNEQFF.

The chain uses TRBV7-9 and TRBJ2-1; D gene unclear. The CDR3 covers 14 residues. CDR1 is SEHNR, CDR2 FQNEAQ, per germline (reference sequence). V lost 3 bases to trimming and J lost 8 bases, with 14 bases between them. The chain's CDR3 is CASSLKYKVDEQFF. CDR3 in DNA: TGTGCCAGCAGCTTGAAGTACAAGGTCGATGAGCAGTTCTTC. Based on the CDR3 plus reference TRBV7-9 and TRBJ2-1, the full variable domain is DTGVSQNPRHKITKRGQNVTFRCDPISEHNRLYWYRQTLGQGPEFLTYFQNEAQLEKSRLLSDRFSAERPKGSFSTLEIQRTEQGDSAMYLCASSLKYKVDEQFFGPGTRLTVL.

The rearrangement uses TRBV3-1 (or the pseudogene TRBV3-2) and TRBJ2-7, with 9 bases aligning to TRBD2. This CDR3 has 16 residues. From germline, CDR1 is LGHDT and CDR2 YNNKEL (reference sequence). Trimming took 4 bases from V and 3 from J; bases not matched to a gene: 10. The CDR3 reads CASSRSGGRYFYEQYF. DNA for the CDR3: TGTGCCAGCAGCCGTAGCGGGGGCCGTTACTTCTACGAGCAGTACTTC.

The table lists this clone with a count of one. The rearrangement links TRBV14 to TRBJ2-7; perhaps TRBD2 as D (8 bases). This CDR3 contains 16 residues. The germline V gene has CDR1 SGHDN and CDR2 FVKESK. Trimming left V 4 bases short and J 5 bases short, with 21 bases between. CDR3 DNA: TGTGCCAGCAGCCCCCCGGGGGGGCAGGGGGGCCACGAGCAGTACTTC. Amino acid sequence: CASSPPGGQGGHEQYF.

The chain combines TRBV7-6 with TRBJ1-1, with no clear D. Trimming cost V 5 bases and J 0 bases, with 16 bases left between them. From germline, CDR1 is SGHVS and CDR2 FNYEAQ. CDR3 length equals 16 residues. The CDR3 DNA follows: TGTGCCAGCAGCCTACAGACCCTTTCACTGAACACTGAAGCTTTCTTT. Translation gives CASSLQTLSLNTEAFF.

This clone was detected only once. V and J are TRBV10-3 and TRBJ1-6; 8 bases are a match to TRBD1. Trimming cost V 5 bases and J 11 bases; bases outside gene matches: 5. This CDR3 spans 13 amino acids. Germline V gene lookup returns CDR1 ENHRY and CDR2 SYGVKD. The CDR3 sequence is CAISLDRETPLHF. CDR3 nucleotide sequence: TGTGCCATCAGTTTGGACAGGGAAACACCCCTCCACTTT.

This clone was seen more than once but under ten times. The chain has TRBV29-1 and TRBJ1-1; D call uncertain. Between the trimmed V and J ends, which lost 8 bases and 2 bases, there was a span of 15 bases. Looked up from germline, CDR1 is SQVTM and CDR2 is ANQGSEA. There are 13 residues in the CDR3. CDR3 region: CSIHFPGNTEAFF. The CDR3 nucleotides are TGCAGCATCCACTTCCCAGGCAACACTGAAGCTTTCTTT.

The CDR3 DNA sequence: TGTGCCAGCAGGGACCCCCCACGATACGAGCAGTACTTC. The encoded protein is CASRDPPRYEQYF. This rearrangement joins TRBV7-2 to TRBJ2-7, with unresolved D. The CDR3 is 13 residues long. Germline V gives CDR1 SGHTA, CDR2 FQGNSA. V was pared by 6 bases and J by 4 bases, with 13 bases between.

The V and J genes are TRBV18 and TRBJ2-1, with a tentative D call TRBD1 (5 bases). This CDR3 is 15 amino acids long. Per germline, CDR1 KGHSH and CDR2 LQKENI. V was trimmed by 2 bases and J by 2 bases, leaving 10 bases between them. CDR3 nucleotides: TGTGCCAGCTCACCAGAGACAGACACCTACAATGAGCAGTTCTTC. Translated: CASSPETDTYNEQFF.

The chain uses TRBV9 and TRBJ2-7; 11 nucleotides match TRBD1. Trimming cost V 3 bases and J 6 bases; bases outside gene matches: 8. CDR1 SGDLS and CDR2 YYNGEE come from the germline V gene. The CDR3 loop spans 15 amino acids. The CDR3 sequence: CASSATGTGGLEQYF. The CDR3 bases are TGTGCCAGCAGCGCCACCGGGACAGGGGGACTCGAGCAGTACTTC. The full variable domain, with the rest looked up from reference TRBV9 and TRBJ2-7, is DSGVTQTPKHLITATGQRVTLRCSPRSGDLSVYWYQQSLDQGLQFLIQYYNGEERAKGNILERFSAQQFPDLHSELNLSSLELGDSALYFCASSATGTGGLEQYFGPGTRLTVT.

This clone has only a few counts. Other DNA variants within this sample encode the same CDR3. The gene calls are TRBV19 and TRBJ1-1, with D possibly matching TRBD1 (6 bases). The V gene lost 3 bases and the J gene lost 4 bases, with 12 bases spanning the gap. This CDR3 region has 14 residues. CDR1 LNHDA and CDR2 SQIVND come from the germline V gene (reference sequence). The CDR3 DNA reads TGTGCCAGTAGTATCAGGGGCGATGGCACTGAAGCTTTCTTT. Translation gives CASSIRGDGTEAFF. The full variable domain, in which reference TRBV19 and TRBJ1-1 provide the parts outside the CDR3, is DGGITQSPKYLFRKEGQNVTLSCEQNLNHDAMYWYRQDPGQGLRLIYYSQIVNDFQKGDIAEGYSVSREKKESFPLTVTSAQKNPTAFYLCASSIRGDGTEAFFGQGTRLTVV.

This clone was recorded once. The CDR3 nucleotides read TGTGCCAGCAGCCCATTAGGCCGCACAGATACGCAGTATTTT. Translated: CASSPLGRTDTQYF. The chain links TRBV13 to TRBJ2-3; no definite D call. The CDR3 has 14 amino acids. Germline CDR1 and CDR2: PRHDT and FYEKMQ (reference sequence). Deletions cut 5 bases from V and 1 base from J, with 10 bases between.

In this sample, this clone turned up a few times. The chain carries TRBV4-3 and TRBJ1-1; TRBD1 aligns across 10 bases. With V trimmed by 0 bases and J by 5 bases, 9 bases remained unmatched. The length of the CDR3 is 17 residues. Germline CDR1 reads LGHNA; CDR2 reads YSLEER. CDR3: CASSQDSTGQGGTEAFF. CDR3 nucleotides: TGCGCCAGCAGCCAAGACAGTACAGGACAGGGGGGTACTGAAGCTTTCTTT.

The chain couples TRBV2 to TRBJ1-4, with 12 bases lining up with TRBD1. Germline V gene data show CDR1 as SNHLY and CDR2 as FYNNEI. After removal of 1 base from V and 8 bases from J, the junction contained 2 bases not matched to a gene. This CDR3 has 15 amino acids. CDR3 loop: CASSEGGTGGEKLFF. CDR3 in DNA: TGTGCCAGCAGTGAAGGCGGGACAGGGGGCGAAAAACTGTTTTTT.